This TCR beta chain originates from a study of cytomegalovirus exposure and HLA in healthy donors. Study-level findings and limits: Per a prior analysis, the majority of TCR beta V segments were productive roughly 87% or roughly 30% of the time. Certain sequence variants were highly shared and formed a cluster, and this cluster was likely a sequencing artifact. Analysis was carried out at a later point, and it linked a missense DCLRE1C variant to TCR beta V- and J-gene trimming. The study had only CMV serostatus as immune exposure information.

The primer mix had 60 Vbeta and 13 Jbeta primers. Generated by immunoSEQ multiplex PCR, the TCRdb table keeps only in-frame clones and is missing some. The sample holds around 90,000 clones; roughly 85% are singletons and the top ten take approximately 7.4%. Turning to this clone: The antigen remains undetermined.

The receptor comes from a man aged 40-49 years in good health and CMV-seropositive. Sequencing was done on a sample of PBMCs.

CDR3 in amino acids: CASSTWTGGFEQYF. CDR3 in DNA: TGTGCCAGTAGTACTTGGACAGGGGGCTTCGAGCAGTACTTC. The genes are TRBV19 and TRBJ2-7, with 11 bases lining up with TRBD1. Trimming at V came to 4 bases and at J to 6 bases, leaving 5 bases not matched to a gene. Germline-derived CDR1 and CDR2 are LNHDA and SQIVND (reference sequence). The CDR3 has 14 residues. Complete variable domain (other parts from reference TRBV19 and TRBJ2-7): DGGITQSPKYLFRKEGQNVTLSCEQNLNHDAMYWYRQDPGQGLRLIYYSQIVNDFQKGDIAEGYSVSREKKESFPLTVTSAQKNPTAFYLCASSTWTGGFEQYFGPGTRLTVT.